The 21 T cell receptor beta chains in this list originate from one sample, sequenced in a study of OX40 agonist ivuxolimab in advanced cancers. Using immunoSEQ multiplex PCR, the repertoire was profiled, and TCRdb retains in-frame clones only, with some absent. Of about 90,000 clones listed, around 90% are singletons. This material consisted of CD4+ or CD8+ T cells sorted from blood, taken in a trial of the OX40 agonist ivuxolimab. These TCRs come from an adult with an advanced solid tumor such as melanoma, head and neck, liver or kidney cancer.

The CDR3 DNA follows: TGCGCCAGCAGCTTGGCGCGGGCGGGGGGTGAGCAGTTCTTC. It translates to CASSLARAGGEQFF. The V gene is TRBV5-1, the J gene TRBJ2-1, with 8 bases lining up with TRBD2. V dropped 0 bases and J dropped 9; count of bases not matched to a gene: 5. Germline CDR1 SGHRS, CDR2 YFSETQ. The length of the CDR3 is 14 residues.

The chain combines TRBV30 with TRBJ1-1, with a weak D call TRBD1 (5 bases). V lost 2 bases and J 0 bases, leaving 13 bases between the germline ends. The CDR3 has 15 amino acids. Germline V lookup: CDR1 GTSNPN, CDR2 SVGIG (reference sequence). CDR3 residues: CAWSSWGGLNTEAFF. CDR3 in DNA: TGTGCCTGGAGTTCGTGGGGCGGTTTGAACACTGAAGCTTTCTTT.

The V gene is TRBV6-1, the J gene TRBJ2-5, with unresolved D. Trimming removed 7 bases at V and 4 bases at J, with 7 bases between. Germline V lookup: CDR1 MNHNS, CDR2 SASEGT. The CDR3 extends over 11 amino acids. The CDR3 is CASKWGETQYF. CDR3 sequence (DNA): TGTGCCAGCAAGTGGGGAGAGACCCAGTACTTC.

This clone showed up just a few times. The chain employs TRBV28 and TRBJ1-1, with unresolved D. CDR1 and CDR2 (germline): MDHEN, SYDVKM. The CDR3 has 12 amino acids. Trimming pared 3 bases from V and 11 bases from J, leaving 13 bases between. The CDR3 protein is CASSLAQGIAFF. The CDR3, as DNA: TGTGCCAGCAGTTTGGCCCAAGGGATCGCTTTCTTT.

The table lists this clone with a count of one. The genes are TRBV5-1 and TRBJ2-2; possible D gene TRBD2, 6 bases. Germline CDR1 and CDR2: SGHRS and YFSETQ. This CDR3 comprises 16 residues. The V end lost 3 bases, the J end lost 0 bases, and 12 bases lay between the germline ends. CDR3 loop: CASSSPAGSNTGELFF. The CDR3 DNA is TGCGCCAGCAGCTCGCCAGCGGGTTCGAACACCGGGGAGCTGTTTTTT.

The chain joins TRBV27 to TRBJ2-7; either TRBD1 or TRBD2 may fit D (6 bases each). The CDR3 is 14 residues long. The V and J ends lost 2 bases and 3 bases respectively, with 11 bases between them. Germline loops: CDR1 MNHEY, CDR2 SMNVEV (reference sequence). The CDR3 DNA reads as TGTGCCAGCAGTTTACGGGGGACAAGCTACGAGCAGTACTTC. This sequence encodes CASSLRGTSYEQYF.

This CDR3 reads CASSLWGTSGSKETQYF. The CDR3, as DNA: TGTGCCAGCAGCTTATGGGGGACTAGCGGATCAAAAGAGACCCAGTACTTC. The chain links TRBV11-2 to TRBJ2-5, with TRBD2 matching 11 bases. The germline CDR1 and CDR2 sequences are SGHAT and FQNNGV. The CDR3 runs to 17 residues. V lost 2 bases and J lost 3; bases outside the gene matches: 8.

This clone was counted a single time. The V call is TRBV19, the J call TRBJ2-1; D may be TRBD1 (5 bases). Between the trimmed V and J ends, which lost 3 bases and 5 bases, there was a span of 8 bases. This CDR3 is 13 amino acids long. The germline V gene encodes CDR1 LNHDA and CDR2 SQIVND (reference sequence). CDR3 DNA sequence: TGTGCCAGTAGTATTGGCAGGGACAATGAGCAGTTCTTC. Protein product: CASSIGRDNEQFF. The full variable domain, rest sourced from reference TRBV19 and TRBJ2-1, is DGGITQSPKYLFRKEGQNVTLSCEQNLNHDAMYWYRQDPGQGLRLIYYSQIVNDFQKGDIAEGYSVSREKKESFPLTVTSAQKNPTAFYLCASSIGRDNEQFFGPGTRLTVL.

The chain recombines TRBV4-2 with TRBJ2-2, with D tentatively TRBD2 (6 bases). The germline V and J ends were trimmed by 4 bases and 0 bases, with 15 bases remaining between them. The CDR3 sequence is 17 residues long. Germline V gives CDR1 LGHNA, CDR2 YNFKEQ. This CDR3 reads CASSPGVRDSNTGELFF. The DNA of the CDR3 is TGTGCCAGCAGCCCGGGAGTAAGAGATTCGAACACCGGGGAGCTGTTTTTT.

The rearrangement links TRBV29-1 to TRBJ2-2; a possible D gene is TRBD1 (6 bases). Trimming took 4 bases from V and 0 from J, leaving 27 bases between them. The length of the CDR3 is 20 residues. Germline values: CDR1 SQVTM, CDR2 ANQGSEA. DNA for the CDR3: TGCAGCGTTGTTCAGTTAATGACAAGAGGGGGAGACCCGAACACCGGGGAGCTGTTTTTT. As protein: CSVVQLMTRGGDPNTGELFF.

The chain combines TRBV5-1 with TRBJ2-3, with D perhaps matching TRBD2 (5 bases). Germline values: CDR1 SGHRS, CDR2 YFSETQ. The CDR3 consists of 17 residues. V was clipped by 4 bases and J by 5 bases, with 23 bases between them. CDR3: CASSGGDSAFFGDTQYF. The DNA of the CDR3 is TGCGCCAGCAGCGGAGGAGATAGCGCCTTCTTCGGAGATACGCAGTATTTT. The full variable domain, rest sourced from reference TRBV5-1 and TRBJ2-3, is KAGVTQTPRYLIKTRGQQVTLSCSPISGHRSVSWYQQTPGQGLQFLFEYFSETQRNKGNFPGRFSGRQFSNSRSEMNVSTLELGDSALYLCASSGGDSAFFGDTQYFGPGTRLTVL.

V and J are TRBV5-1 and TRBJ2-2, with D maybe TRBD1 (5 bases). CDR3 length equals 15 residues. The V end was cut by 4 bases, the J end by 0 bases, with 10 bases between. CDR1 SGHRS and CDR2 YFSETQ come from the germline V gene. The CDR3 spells CASSLDTANTGELFF. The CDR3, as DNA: TGCGCCAGCAGCCTGGACACAGCGAACACCGGGGAGCTGTTTTTT. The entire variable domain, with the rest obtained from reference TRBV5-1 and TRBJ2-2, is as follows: KAGVTQTPRYLIKTRGQQVTLSCSPISGHRSVSWYQQTPGQGLQFLFEYFSETQRNKGNFPGRFSGRQFSNSRSEMNVSTLELGDSALYLCASSLDTANTGELFFGEGSRLTVL.

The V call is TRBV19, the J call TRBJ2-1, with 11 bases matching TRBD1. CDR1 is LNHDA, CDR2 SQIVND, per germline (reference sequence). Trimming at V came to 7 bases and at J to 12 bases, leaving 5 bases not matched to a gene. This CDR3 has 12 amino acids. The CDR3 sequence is CASMGTGGGQFF. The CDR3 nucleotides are TGTGCCAGTATGGGGACAGGGGGAGGGCAGTTCTTC.

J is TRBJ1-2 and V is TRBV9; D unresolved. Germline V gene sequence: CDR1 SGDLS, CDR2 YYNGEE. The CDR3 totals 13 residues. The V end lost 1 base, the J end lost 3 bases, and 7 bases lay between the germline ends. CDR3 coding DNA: TGTGCCAGCAGCGTATCGGGCGACTATGGCTACACCTTC. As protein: CASSVSGDYGYTF.

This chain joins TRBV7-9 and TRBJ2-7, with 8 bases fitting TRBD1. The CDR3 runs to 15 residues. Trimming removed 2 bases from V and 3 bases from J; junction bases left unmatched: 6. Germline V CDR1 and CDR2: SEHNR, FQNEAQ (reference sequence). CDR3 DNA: TGTGCCAGCAGCTTAACCTTGGGACAGGACTACGAGCAGTACTTC. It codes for CASSLTLGQDYEQYF.

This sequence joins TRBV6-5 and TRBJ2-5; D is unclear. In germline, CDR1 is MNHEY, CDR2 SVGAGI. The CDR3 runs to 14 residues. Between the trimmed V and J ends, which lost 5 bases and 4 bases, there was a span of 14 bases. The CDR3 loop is CASSARWGRETQYF. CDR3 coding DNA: TGTGCCAGCAGTGCAAGGTGGGGTCGAGAGACCCAGTACTTC.

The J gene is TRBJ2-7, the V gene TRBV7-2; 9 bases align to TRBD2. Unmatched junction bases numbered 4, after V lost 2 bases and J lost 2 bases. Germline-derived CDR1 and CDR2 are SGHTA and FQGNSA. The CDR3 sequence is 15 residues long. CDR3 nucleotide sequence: TGTGCCAGCAGCTTACTCCTAGCGGGGCCCTACGAGCAGTACTTC. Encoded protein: CASSLLLAGPYEQYF.

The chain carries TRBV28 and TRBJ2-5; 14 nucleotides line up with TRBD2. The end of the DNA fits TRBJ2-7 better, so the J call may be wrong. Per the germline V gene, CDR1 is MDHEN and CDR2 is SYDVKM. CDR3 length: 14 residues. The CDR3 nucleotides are TGTGCCAGCAGCTGGGGACTAGCGGGAGTCGAGCAGTACTTC. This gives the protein CASSWGLAGVEQYF.

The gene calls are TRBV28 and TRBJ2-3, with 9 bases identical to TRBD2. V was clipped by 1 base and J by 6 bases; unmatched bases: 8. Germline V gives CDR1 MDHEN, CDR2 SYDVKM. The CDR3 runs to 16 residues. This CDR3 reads CASSLLAGGGGDTQYF. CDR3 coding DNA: TGTGCCAGCAGTTTATTGGCGGGAGGGGGTGGCGATACGCAGTATTTT.

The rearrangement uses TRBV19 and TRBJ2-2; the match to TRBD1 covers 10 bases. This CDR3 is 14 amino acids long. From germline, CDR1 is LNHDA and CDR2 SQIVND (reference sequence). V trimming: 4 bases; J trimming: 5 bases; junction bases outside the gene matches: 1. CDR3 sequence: CASSRTGGTGELFF. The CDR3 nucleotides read TGTGCCAGTAGTAGGACAGGGGGTACCGGGGAGCTGTTTTTT.

CDR3 region: CASSLKQGYTGELFF. CDR3 coding DNA: TGTGCCAGCAGTTTAAAGCAGGGTTACACCGGGGAGCTGTTTTTT. The V and J genes are TRBV27 and TRBJ2-2, with TRBD1 as a possible D gene (5 bases). Germline CDR1 MNHEY, CDR2 SMNVEV (reference sequence). Trimming took off 2 bases at V and 3 bases at J, with 10 bases between the two ends. The CDR3 is made up of 15 amino acids.